This record concerns one T cell receptor beta chain sequence. The antigen it recognizes is unknown. The sample holds no much larger clone one base away, and base qualities are not on file. This sample is part of a study of blood T cell repertoires in COVID-19 (dated by TCRdb to 2018 to 2021). Background on the whole study: Collaborator samples came from the United States, Italy and Spain and covered acute and convalescent phases of COVID-19. The material from the prospective study consisted of cDNA or gDNA derived from T cells, B-cell-depleted T cells, or PBMCs. Subjects who had been exposed to COVID-19, were actively infected with it, or had recovered from it provided the deeply sampled blood TCRbeta repertoires that made up the dataset. Samples were obtained from the ongoing ImmuneRACE study (first 160 participants) and from about 1,300 subjects provided by 6 global collaborators. HLA class I and class II types, where available, came from metadata supplied by the sample provider rather than from assay-based typing. The repertoires were released in a freely available public database meant as a resource for research on the immune response to SARS-CoV-2. Sample metadata almost always included a de-identified subject ID, COVID-19 status, age in years and sex.

What the study reported, not specific to this receptor: Clinical and demographic metadata were provided uncurated, with the amount varying by source and participant.

Participants in the prospective study were enrolled through a virtual design, were aged roughly 18 to 100 years, and lived in approximately 25 United States geographic areas. In the prospective study, cohorts were assigned on the basis of participant-reported clinical history obtained from a screening survey and a study questionnaire. ImmuneRACE Cohort 3 recovered participants were defined by two consecutive negative NP/OP PCR tests, healthcare professional clearance, or symptom resolution. Mobile phlebotomists in the prospective study collected whole blood, serum and a nasopharyngeal or oropharyngeal swab from every participant. Prospective study participants could optionally give additional blood draws and questionnaires over a roughly two-month period. Blood samples from the prospective study were shipped frozen or at room temperature prior to DNA extraction. TCRbeta CDR3 regions were amplified from genomic DNA by means of the immunoSEQ Assay, a bias-controlled multiplex PCR. The paper's data handling went like this. The number of nucleated cells in each sample was estimated by amplification of reference gene primers within the assay. Sequence reads were collapsed and filtered to measure the absolute abundance of every unique TCRbeta CDR3 rearrangement. For each sample, productive Simpson clonality was calculated as the square root of Simpson's diversity index across productive rearrangements. Held by TCRdb, this immuneACCESS table contains in-frame sequences only and omits some clones. Under half of the omission traces to an unresolved V gene where checked; the cause of the rest is unknown. The V and J calls and the clone size are those of that table, but D and trimming were determined from the DNA. The sample records about 380,000 clones, about 88% of which are singletons. Around 1.2% of the sample is taken by the ten largest.

Sequencing input: PBMCs or T cells enriched from blood (not recorded which). This TCR came from a woman between 18 and 30 years old who had recovered from COVID-19.

The nucleotide sequence is given as TGTGCCAGCAGCCTTACAGGACTAGCACCCTACGAGCAGTACTTC. Its protein reads: CASSLTGLAPYEQYF. Recombination linked TRBV7-2 to TRBJ2-7, with TRBD2 matching 8 junction bases. For this chain, trimming is 5 bases at the V end and 2 bases at the J end, and the number of junction bases without a gene match is 8. The CDR3 sequence holds 15 residues, the cysteine and phenylalanine included. The entry retains the CDR3 DNA only, 45 bases that are in frame from base 1. CDR1 and CDR2, per the germline V gene, are SGHTA and FQGNSA.